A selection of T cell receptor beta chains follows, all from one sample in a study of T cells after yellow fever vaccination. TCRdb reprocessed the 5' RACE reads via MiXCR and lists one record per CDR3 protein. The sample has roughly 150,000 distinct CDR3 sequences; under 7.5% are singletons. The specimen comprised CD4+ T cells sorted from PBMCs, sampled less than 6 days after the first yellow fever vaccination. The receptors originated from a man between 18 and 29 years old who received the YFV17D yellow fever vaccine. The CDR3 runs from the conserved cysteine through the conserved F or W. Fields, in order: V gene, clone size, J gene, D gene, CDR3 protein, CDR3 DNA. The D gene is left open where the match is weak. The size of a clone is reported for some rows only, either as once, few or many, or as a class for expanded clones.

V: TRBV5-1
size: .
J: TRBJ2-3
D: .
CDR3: CASSFNEGGRDTQYF
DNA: TGCGCCAGCAGCTTCAATGAGGGGGGCAGAGATACGCAGTATTTT

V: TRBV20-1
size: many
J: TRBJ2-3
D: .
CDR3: CSASGDTDTQYF
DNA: TGCAGTGCGTCGGGGGACACAGATACGCAGTATTTT

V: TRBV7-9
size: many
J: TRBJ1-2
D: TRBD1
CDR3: CASSAGTGVPYGYTF
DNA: TGTGCCAGCAGCGCGGGGACAGGGGTCCCCTATGGCTACACCTTC

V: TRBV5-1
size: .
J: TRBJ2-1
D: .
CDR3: CASSSGGLSYNEQFF
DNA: TGCGCCAGCAGCTCGGGGGGCTTGTCCTACAATGAGCAGTTCTTC

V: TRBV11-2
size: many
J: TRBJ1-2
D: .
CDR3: CASSPSQVNYGYTF
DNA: TGTGCCAGCAGCCCTTCTCAGGTTAACTATGGCTACACCTTC

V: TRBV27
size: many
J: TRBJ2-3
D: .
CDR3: CASSREDTQYF
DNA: TGTGCCAGCAGTCGAGAAGATACGCAGTATTTT

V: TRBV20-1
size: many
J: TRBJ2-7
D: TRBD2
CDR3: CSAKLAGGSYEQYF
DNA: TGCAGTGCTAAATTAGCGGGGGGCTCCTACGAGCAGTACTTC

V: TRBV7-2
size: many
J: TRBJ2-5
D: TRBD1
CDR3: CASSSDRGSQETQYF
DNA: TGTGCCAGCAGTAGTGACAGGGGCTCCCAAGAGACCCAGTACTTC

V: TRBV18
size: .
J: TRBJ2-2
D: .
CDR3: CASSPGMAAGELFF
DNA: TGTGCCAGCTCACCAGGGATGGCCGCCGGGGAGCTGTTTTTT

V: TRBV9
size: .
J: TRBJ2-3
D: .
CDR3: CASSPHGSDTQYF
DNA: TGTGCCAGCAGCCCCCACGGATCCGATACGCAGTATTTT

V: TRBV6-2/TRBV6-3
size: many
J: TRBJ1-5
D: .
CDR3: CASSNPRQPQHF
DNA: TGTGCCAGCAGTAACCCACGGCAGCCCCAGCATTTT

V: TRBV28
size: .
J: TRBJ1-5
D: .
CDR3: CASSGTGRGNQPQHF
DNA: TGTGCCAGCAGTGGGACCGGGAGGGGCAATCAGCCCCAGCATTTT

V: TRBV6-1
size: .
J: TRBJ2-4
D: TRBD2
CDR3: CASRGQGSGEVVQYF
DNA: TGTGCCAGCAGGGGGCAAGGGAGCGGGGAGGTGGTTCAGTACTTC

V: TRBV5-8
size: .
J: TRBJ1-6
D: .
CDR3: CASSLGQWNSPLHF
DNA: TGTGCCAGCAGCTTGGGGCAGTGGAATTCACCCCTCCACTTT

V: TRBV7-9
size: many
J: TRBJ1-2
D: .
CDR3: CASSLGGGGYTF
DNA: TGTGCCAGCAGCTTAGGAGGGGGAGGCTACACCTTC

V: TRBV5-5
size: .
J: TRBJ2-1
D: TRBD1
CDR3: CASSQPGQGLAEQFF
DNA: TGTGCCAGCAGCCAGCCGGGACAGGGTCTTGCTGAGCAGTTCTTC

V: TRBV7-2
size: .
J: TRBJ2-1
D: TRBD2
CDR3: CASSSRLAGAGKQFF
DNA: TGTGCCAGCAGCTCAAGACTAGCGGGGGCAGGGAAGCAGTTCTTC

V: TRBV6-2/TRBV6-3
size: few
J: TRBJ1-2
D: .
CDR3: CASIPAGLLNYGYTF
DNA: TGTGCCAGCATCCCCGCAGGACTACTTAACTATGGCTACACCTTC

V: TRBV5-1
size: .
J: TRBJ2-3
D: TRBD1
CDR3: CASSLEDRGDTQYF
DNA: TGCGCCAGCAGCTTGGAGGACAGGGGGGATACGCAGTATTTT

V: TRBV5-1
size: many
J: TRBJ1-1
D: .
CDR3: CASSFNTEAFF
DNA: TGCGCCAGCAGCTTTAACACTGAAGCTTTCTTT

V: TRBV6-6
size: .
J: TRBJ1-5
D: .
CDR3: CASTRSGVGSQHF
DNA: TGTGCCAGCACCCGAAGTGGGGTTGGGTCCCAGCATTTT

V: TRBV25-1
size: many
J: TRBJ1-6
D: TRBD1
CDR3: CASSESPGQGGSYNSPLHF
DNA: TGTGCCAGCAGTGAATCCCCGGGACAGGGTGGATCCTATAATTCACCCCTCCACTTT

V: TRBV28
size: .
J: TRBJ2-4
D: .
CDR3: CASLNGGEAKNIQYF
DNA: TGTGCCAGCCTCAACGGGGGTGAGGCCAAAAACATTCAGTACTTC

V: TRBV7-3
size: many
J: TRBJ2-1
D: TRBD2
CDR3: CASSKLAGEQFF
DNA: TGTGCCAGCAGCAAACTAGCGGGCGAGCAGTTCTTC

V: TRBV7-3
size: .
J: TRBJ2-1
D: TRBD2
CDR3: CASLVGLVRGEQFF
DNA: TGTGCCAGCTTAGTAGGACTAGTCCGGGGTGAGCAGTTCTTC

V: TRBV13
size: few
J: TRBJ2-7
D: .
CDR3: CAWCGVYEQYF
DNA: TGTGCCTGGTGTGGAGTCTACGAGCAGTACTTC

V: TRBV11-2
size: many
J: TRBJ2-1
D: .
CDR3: CASSLVGSYNEQFF
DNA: TGTGCCAGCAGCTTAGTGGGCTCCTACAATGAGCAGTTCTTC

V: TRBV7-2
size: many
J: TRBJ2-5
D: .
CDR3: CASSSGVPYETQYF
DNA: TGTGCCAGCAGCTCCGGTGTCCCCTACGAGACCCAGTACTTC

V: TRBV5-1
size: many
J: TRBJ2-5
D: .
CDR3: CASSLPGHGVVETQYF
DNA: TGCGCCAGCAGCCTCCCGGGCCACGGGGTAGTAGAGACCCAGTACTTC

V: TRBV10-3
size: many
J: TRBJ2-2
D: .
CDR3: CAISPDRWNTGELFF
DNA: TGTGCCATCAGCCCCGACAGGTGGAACACCGGGGAGCTGTTTTTT

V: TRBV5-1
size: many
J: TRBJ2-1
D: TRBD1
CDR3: CASSLAGTVRDEQFF
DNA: TGCGCCAGCAGCTTGGCCGGGACAGTACGGGATGAGCAGTTCTTC

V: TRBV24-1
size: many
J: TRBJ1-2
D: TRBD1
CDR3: CATSGSVTGAYPYGYTF
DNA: TGTGCCACCAGTGGATCCGTGACAGGGGCCTATCCCTATGGCTACACCTTC

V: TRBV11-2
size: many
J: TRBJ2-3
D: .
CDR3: CASRYTGRTSTDTQYF
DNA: TGTGCCAGCAGGTATACGGGCAGGACCAGCACAGATACGCAGTATTTT

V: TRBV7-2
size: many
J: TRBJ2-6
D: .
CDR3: CASSFRGYGANVLTF
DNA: TGTGCCAGCAGCTTTCGGGGGTATGGGGCCAACGTCCTGACTTTC

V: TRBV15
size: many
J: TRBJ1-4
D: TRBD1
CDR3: CATSPGDRGDEKLFF
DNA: TGTGCCACCAGCCCCGGCGACAGGGGGGACGAAAAACTGTTTTTT

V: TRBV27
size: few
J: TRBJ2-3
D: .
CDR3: CASSLLGGTDTQYF
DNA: TGTGCCAGCAGTTTATTGGGCGGCACAGATACGCAGTATTTT

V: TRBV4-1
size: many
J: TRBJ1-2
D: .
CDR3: CASSQTYPQVLVGYGYTF
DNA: TGCGCCAGCAGCCAAACGTACCCTCAGGTGCTAGTTGGCTATGGCTACACCTTC

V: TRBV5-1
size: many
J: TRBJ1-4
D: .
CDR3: CASSLEGVPTNEKLFF
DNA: TGCGCCAGCAGCCTGGAGGGGGTACCAACTAATGAAAAACTGTTTTTT

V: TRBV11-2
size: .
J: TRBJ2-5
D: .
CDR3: CASSSRARGEGQETQYF
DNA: TGTGCCAGCAGCTCCCGGGCCAGGGGCGAGGGGCAAGAGACCCAGTACTTC

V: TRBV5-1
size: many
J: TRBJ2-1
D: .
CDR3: CASSLGGSYNEQFF
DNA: TGCGCCAGCAGCTTGGGAGGGTCTTACAATGAGCAGTTCTTC

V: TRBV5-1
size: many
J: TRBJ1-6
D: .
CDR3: CASSFGNSPLHF
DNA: TGCGCCAGCAGCTTCGGTAATTCACCCCTCCACTTT

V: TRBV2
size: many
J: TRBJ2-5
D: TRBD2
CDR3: CASSGAGTKETQYF
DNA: TGTGCCAGCAGTGGAGCGGGGACTAAAGAGACCCAGTACTTC

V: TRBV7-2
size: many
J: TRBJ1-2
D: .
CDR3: CASSLVRDYGYTF
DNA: TGTGCCAGCAGCTTAGTTCGGGACTATGGCTACACCTTC

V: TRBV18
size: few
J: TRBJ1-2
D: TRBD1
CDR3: CASSGDSALSGYTF
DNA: TGTGCCAGCTCCGGGGACAGCGCCCTGAGCGGCTACACCTTC

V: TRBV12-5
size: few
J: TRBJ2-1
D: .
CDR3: CASGKQGSNEQFF
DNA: TGTGCTAGTGGAAAACAGGGATCGAATGAGCAGTTCTTC

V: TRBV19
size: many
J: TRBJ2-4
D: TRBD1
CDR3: CASSIGAGGDKYF
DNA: TGTGCCAGTAGTATCGGGGCAGGGGGCGATAAGTACTTC

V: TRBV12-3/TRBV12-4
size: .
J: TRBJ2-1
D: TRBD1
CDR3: CASSLRDRENEQFF
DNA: TGTGCCAGCAGTTTAAGGGACAGGGAAAATGAGCAGTTCTTC

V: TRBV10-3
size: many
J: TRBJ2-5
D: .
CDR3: CAISRRGYQETQYF
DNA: TGTGCCATCAGTAGACGCGGGTACCAAGAGACCCAGTACTTC

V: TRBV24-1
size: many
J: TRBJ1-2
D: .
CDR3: CATSLSTGAYGYTF
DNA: TGTGCCACCAGTCTCTCGACAGGAGCCTATGGCTACACCTTC

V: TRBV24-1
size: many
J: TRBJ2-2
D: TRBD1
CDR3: CATQGTANTGELFF
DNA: TGTGCCACCCAGGGGACAGCGAACACCGGGGAGCTGTTTTTT

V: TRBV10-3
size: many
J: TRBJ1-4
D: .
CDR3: CAISAGTGEKLFF
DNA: TGTGCCATCAGCGCGGGGACGGGAGAAAAACTGTTTTTT

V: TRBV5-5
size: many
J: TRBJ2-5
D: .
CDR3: CASSLPFQETQYF
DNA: TGTGCCAGCAGCTTGCCATTCCAAGAGACCCAGTACTTC

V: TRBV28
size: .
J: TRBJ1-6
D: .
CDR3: CATRSRLGESPLHF
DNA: TGTGCCACTCGCTCGCGGTTGGGAGAATCACCCCTCCACTTT

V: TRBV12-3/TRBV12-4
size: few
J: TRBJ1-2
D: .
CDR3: CASHYQSNYGYTF
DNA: TGTGCCAGCCACTATCAGTCTAACTATGGCTACACCTTC